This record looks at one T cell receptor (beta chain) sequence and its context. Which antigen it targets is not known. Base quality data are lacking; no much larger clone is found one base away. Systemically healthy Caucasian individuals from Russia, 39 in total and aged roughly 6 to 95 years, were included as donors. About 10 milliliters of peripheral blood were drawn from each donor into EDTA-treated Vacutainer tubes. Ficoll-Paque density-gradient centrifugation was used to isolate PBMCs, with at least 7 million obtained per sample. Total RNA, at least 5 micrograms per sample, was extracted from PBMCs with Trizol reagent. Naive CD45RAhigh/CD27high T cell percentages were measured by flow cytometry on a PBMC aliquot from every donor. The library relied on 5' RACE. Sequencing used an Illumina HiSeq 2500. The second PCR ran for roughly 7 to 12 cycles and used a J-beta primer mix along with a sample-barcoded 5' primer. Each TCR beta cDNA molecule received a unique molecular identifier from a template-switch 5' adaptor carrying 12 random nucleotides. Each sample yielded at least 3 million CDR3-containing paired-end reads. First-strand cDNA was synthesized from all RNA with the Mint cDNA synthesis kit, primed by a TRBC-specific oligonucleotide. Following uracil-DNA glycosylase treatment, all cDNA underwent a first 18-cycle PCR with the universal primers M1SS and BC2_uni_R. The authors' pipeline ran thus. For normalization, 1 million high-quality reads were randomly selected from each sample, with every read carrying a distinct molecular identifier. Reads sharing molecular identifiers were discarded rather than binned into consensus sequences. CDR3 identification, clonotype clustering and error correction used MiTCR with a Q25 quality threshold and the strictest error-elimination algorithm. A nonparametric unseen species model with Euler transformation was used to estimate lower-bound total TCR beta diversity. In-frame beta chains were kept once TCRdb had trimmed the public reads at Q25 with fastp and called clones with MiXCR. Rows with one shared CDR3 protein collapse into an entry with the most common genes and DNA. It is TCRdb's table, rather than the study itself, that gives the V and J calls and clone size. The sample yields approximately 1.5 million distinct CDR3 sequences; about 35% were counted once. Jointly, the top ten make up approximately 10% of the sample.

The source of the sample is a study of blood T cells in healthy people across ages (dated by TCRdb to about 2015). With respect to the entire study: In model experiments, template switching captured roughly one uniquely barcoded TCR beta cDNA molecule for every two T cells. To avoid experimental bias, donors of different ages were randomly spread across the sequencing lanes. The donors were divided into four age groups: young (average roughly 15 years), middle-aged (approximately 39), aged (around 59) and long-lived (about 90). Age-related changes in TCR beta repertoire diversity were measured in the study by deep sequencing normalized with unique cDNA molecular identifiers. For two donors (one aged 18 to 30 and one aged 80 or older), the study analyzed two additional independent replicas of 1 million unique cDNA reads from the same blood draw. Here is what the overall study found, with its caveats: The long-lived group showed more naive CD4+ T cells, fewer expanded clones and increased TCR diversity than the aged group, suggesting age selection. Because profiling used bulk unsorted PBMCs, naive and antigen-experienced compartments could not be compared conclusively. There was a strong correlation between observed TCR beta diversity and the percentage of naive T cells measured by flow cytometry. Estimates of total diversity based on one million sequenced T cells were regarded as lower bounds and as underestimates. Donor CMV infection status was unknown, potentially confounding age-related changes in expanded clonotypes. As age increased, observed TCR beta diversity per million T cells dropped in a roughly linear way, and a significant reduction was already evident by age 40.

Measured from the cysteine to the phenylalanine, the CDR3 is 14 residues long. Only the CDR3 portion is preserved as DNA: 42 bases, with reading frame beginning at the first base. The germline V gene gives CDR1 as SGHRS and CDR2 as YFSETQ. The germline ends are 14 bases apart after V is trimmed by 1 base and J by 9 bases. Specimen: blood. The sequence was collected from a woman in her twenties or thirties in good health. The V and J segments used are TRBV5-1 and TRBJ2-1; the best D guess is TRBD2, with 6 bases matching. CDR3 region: CASSLRGAGSEQFF. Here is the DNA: TGCGCCAGCAGCTTGCGGGGAGCGGGCAGTGAGCAGTTCTTC.